The rows below give T cell receptor beta chains drawn from one sample of a study of quantifying T cell responses using KT2 cells. Via MiXCR, TCRdb re-called the UMI-ligation and nested PCR reads, giving one row per CDR3 protein. The sample yields more than 55,000 distinct CDR3 sequences, around an eighth seen once. Sequencing was performed on PBMCs spiked with cells of the T cell clone KT2. The receptors here all came from a human donor. Each CDR3 is given with its conserved first and last residue. The order of the fields is clone size, D gene, V gene, J gene, CDR3 DNA, CDR3 protein. A D gene is named only where the DNA matches it firmly. A clone size is listed for some rows: how often the clone was seen (once, few, many), or a class if it is expanded.

clone size: many; D gene: TRBD2; V gene: TRBV6-1; J gene: TRBJ2-3; CDR3 DNA: TGTGCCAGCAGTGGCGGGGGGGCCACAGATACGCAGTATTTT; CDR3 protein: CASSGGGATDTQYF
clone size: few; D gene: .; V gene: TRBV12-3/TRBV12-4; J gene: TRBJ1-5; CDR3 DNA: TGTGCCAGCAGTCTCCCGACGGGCAATCAGCCCCAGCATTTT; CDR3 protein: CASSLPTGNQPQHF
clone size: once; D gene: .; V gene: TRBV9; J gene: TRBJ1-4; CDR3 DNA: TGTGCCAGCAGCGTATTGGGGGCCACGAGTGAAAAACTGTTTTTT; CDR3 protein: CASSVLGATSEKLFF
clone size: .; D gene: .; V gene: TRBV7-8; J gene: TRBJ2-7; CDR3 DNA: TGTGCCAGCAGCTTAGTGGGAGGGGGGTCGGGCGAGCAGTACTTC; CDR3 protein: CASSLVGGGSGEQYF
clone size: many; D gene: TRBD1; V gene: TRBV5-5; J gene: TRBJ2-7; CDR3 DNA: TGTGCCAGCAGACCTTATAACAGGGGGCGTCCAGACGAGCAGTACTTC; CDR3 protein: CASRPYNRGRPDEQYF
clone size: once; D gene: TRBD1; V gene: TRBV6-5; J gene: TRBJ1-4; CDR3 DNA: TGTGCCAGCAGTTACACGACAGGGGGCTCGGGTAATGAAAAACTGTTTTTT; CDR3 protein: CASSYTTGGSGNEKLFF
clone size: many; D gene: .; V gene: TRBV6-1; J gene: TRBJ1-1; CDR3 DNA: TGTGCCAGCACTGAATGGGAGGGCACTGAAGCTTTCTTT; CDR3 protein: CASTEWEGTEAFF
clone size: medium-sized; D gene: TRBD2; V gene: TRBV6-4; J gene: TRBJ2-1; CDR3 DNA: TGTGCCAGCAGTGACTCTAGCGGGGGGGCCAATGAGCAGTTCTTC; CDR3 protein: CASSDSSGGANEQFF
clone size: .; D gene: TRBD1; V gene: TRBV6-6; J gene: TRBJ1-2; CDR3 DNA: TGTGCCAGCAGTTACGACTCTTCCGGGACAGGGGACTATGGCTACACCTTC; CDR3 protein: CASSYDSSGTGDYGYTF
clone size: few; D gene: TRBD1; V gene: TRBV7-6; J gene: TRBJ2-1; CDR3 DNA: TGTGCCAGCAGCCCAGGGGGAGAGAGTGAGCAGTTCTTC; CDR3 protein: CASSPGGESEQFF
clone size: few; D gene: TRBD1; V gene: TRBV5-1; J gene: TRBJ2-7; CDR3 DNA: TGCGCCAGCAGCTCACGACAGGGGGCCTCCTACGAGCAGTACTTC; CDR3 protein: CASSSRQGASYEQYF
clone size: few; D gene: TRBD1; V gene: TRBV4-3; J gene: TRBJ1-6; CDR3 DNA: TGCGCCAGCAGCCAAGATTTAGGGACAGGGCGCAGTTCACCCCTCCACTTT; CDR3 protein: CASSQDLGTGRSSPLHF
clone size: many; D gene: .; V gene: TRBV5-1; J gene: TRBJ2-7; CDR3 DNA: TGCGCCAGCAGCCCAACAGAAATCGCCTACGAGCAGTACTTC; CDR3 protein: CASSPTEIAYEQYF
clone size: .; D gene: TRBD2; V gene: TRBV11-1; J gene: TRBJ2-7; CDR3 DNA: TGTGCCAGCAGCTTACAAGGACTAGCGGGGAACTACGAGCAGTACTTC; CDR3 protein: CASSLQGLAGNYEQYF
clone size: .; D gene: .; V gene: TRBV18; J gene: TRBJ1-5; CDR3 DNA: TGTGCCAGCTCACCTGGGGACGGTAGCAATCAGCCCCAGCATTTT; CDR3 protein: CASSPGDGSNQPQHF
clone size: few; D gene: .; V gene: TRBV4-3; J gene: TRBJ2-3; CDR3 DNA: TGCGCCAGCAGCCAGAGACCTGCAGTAAGCACAGATACGCAGTATTTT; CDR3 protein: CASSQRPAVSTDTQYF
clone size: many; D gene: .; V gene: TRBV5-5; J gene: TRBJ1-2; CDR3 DNA: TGTGCCAGCAGCGTGGCACCGGACAGTGCATATGGCTACACCTTC; CDR3 protein: CASSVAPDSAYGYTF
clone size: .; D gene: .; V gene: TRBV9; J gene: TRBJ2-7; CDR3 DNA: TGTGCCAGCAGCGTAGGGGGTTTTGGCTACGAGCAGTACTTC; CDR3 protein: CASSVGGFGYEQYF
clone size: few; D gene: TRBD2; V gene: TRBV11-2; J gene: TRBJ2-5; CDR3 DNA: TGTGCCAGCAGCTCTGGACTAGCGGGGCAAGAGACCCAGTACTTC; CDR3 protein: CASSSGLAGQETQYF
clone size: many; D gene: .; V gene: TRBV6-5; J gene: TRBJ2-2; CDR3 DNA: TGTGCCAGCAGTTACCGATGGAACACCGGGGAGCTGTTTTTT; CDR3 protein: CASSYRWNTGELFF
clone size: many; D gene: .; V gene: TRBV20-1; J gene: TRBJ2-5; CDR3 DNA: TGCAGTGCTAGCGTGGGGCGGGAGAGGGGGGAGGTCCAAGAGACCCAGTACTTC; CDR3 protein: CSASVGRERGEVQETQYF
clone size: many; D gene: .; V gene: TRBV7-2; J gene: TRBJ2-1; CDR3 DNA: TGTGCCAGCAGCTTAGGTATTGCACCTAGGCCCAATGAGCAGTTCTTC; CDR3 protein: CASSLGIAPRPNEQFF
clone size: few; D gene: TRBD1; V gene: TRBV7-2; J gene: TRBJ1-1; CDR3 DNA: TGTGCCAGCAGCCAGGGGACAGGGCACACTGAAGCTTTCTTT; CDR3 protein: CASSQGTGHTEAFF
clone size: many; D gene: TRBD1; V gene: TRBV11-3; J gene: TRBJ1-2; CDR3 DNA: TGTGCCAGCAGCTTAACGGAGACAGGGATTGGCTACACCTTC; CDR3 protein: CASSLTETGIGYTF
clone size: .; D gene: TRBD2; V gene: TRBV3-1; J gene: TRBJ2-4; CDR3 DNA: TGTGCCAGCAGCCAATCCTTGACTAGCCTAAACATTCAGTACTTC; CDR3 protein: CASSQSLTSLNIQYF
clone size: .; D gene: .; V gene: TRBV4-1; J gene: TRBJ1-1; CDR3 DNA: TGCGCCAGCAGCCAAGTTGATATGGGGGTCCCAAGGACTGAAGCTTTCTTT; CDR3 protein: CASSQVDMGVPRTEAFF
clone size: many; D gene: .; V gene: TRBV30; J gene: TRBJ2-7; CDR3 DNA: TGTGCCTGGAGTGGGGGACTGGGGCAGTACTTC; CDR3 protein: CAWSGGLGQYF
clone size: few; D gene: .; V gene: TRBV15; J gene: TRBJ1-2; CDR3 DNA: TGTGCCACCAGCAGAGATCTCAGCAGGGCGGCTGGCTACACCTTC; CDR3 protein: CATSRDLSRAAGYTF
clone size: .; D gene: .; V gene: TRBV15; J gene: TRBJ1-1; CDR3 DNA: TGTGCCACCAGCAGCGGCCTACCAGGAACGAACACTGAAGCTTTCTTT; CDR3 protein: CATSSGLPGTNTEAFF
clone size: many; D gene: .; V gene: TRBV6-5; J gene: TRBJ1-1; CDR3 DNA: TGTGCCAGCAGTCCCGACAGGCGGGGGACTGAAGCTTTCTTT; CDR3 protein: CASSPDRRGTEAFF
clone size: many; D gene: TRBD1; V gene: TRBV7-2; J gene: TRBJ2-3; CDR3 DNA: TGTGCCAGCAGCTTAGCGGGACAGATTAGCACAGATACGCAGTATTTT; CDR3 protein: CASSLAGQISTDTQYF
clone size: .; D gene: TRBD1; V gene: TRBV2; J gene: TRBJ2-7; CDR3 DNA: TGTGCCAGCAGTGCTGGGACAGCCTCCTACGAGCAGTACTTC; CDR3 protein: CASSAGTASYEQYF
clone size: .; D gene: TRBD1; V gene: TRBV6-2/TRBV6-3; J gene: TRBJ1-2; CDR3 DNA: TGTGCCAGCAGTTACCCGGGACAGGCCAGGACCTATGGCTACACCTTC; CDR3 protein: CASSYPGQARTYGYTF
clone size: .; D gene: TRBD2; V gene: TRBV11-2; J gene: TRBJ2-5; CDR3 DNA: TGTGCCAGCAGCCCACTAGCGGGAGAAAAGACCCAGTACTTC; CDR3 protein: CASSPLAGEKTQYF
clone size: .; D gene: TRBD1; V gene: TRBV12-3/TRBV12-4; J gene: TRBJ1-2; CDR3 DNA: TGTGCCAGCAGTGGTGATCCAGGGGGACGAAACTATGGCTACACCTTC; CDR3 protein: CASSGDPGGRNYGYTF
clone size: .; D gene: TRBD1; V gene: TRBV20-1; J gene: TRBJ1-4; CDR3 DNA: TGCAGTGCCGGACAGGGGGCCGAAAAACTGTTTTTT; CDR3 protein: CSAGQGAEKLFF
clone size: .; D gene: .; V gene: TRBV6-5; J gene: TRBJ1-2; CDR3 DNA: TGTGCCAGCAGTAAGGGACTAGGCGGCTACACCTTC; CDR3 protein: CASSKGLGGYTF
clone size: .; D gene: .; V gene: TRBV5-1; J gene: TRBJ2-6; CDR3 DNA: TGCGCCAGCTCAGAGGTCTCTGGGGCCAACGTCCTGACTTTC; CDR3 protein: CASSEVSGANVLTF
clone size: .; D gene: .; V gene: TRBV5-1; J gene: TRBJ2-2; CDR3 DNA: TGCGCCAGCAGCTCGGGACACGTTGGAACCGGGGAGCTGTTTTTT; CDR3 protein: CASSSGHVGTGELFF
clone size: few; D gene: .; V gene: TRBV6-5; J gene: TRBJ2-1; CDR3 DNA: TGTGCCAGCAGTCAGGGGCGGTTCAATGAGCAGTTCTTC; CDR3 protein: CASSQGRFNEQFF
clone size: many; D gene: TRBD2; V gene: TRBV20-1; J gene: TRBJ2-7; CDR3 DNA: TGCAGTGGATCTAGCGGGACCAGACCTTCCTACGAGCAGTACTTC; CDR3 protein: CSGSSGTRPSYEQYF
clone size: few; D gene: .; V gene: TRBV7-6; J gene: TRBJ1-5; CDR3 DNA: TGTGCCAGCAGCTTAGCTCGAGGGGTAGCTCAGCCCCAGCATTTT; CDR3 protein: CASSLARGVAQPQHF
clone size: many; D gene: .; V gene: TRBV28; J gene: TRBJ1-5; CDR3 DNA: TGTGCCAGCAGTTTGGAATCGACCTATAGCAATCAGCCCCAGCATTTT; CDR3 protein: CASSLESTYSNQPQHF
clone size: few; D gene: TRBD2; V gene: TRBV13; J gene: TRBJ2-5; CDR3 DNA: TGTGCCAGCAGCTTCATAGCGGGAGCTCAGACCCAGTACTTC; CDR3 protein: CASSFIAGAQTQYF
clone size: few; D gene: TRBD2; V gene: TRBV7-2; J gene: TRBJ2-3; CDR3 DNA: TGTGCCAGCAGCTTACGTGGGCGGGAGGCGGGGCATACGCAGTATTTT; CDR3 protein: CASSLRGREAGHTQYF
clone size: few; D gene: TRBD2; V gene: TRBV12-3/TRBV12-4; J gene: TRBJ2-2; CDR3 DNA: TGTGCCAGCAGCCAGGGACTAGCGGAGCACACCGGGGAGCTGTTTTTT; CDR3 protein: CASSQGLAEHTGELFF
clone size: many; D gene: .; V gene: TRBV6-5; J gene: TRBJ1-4; CDR3 DNA: TGTGCCAGCAGTTTTACGGCCCTTAATGAAAAACTGTTTTTT; CDR3 protein: CASSFTALNEKLFF
clone size: .; D gene: .; V gene: TRBV12-3/TRBV12-4; J gene: TRBJ1-5; CDR3 DNA: TGTGCCAGCAGTTTCGGTACAGTCAATCAGCCCCAGCATTTT; CDR3 protein: CASSFGTVNQPQHF
clone size: many; D gene: TRBD1; V gene: TRBV28; J gene: TRBJ2-7; CDR3 DNA: TGTGCCAGCAGTTTTCGCGGGACAGGAAAACAGTACTTC; CDR3 protein: CASSFRGTGKQYF
clone size: .; D gene: .; V gene: TRBV7-8; J gene: TRBJ1-1; CDR3 DNA: TGTGCCAGCAGCTTAAGGGGGGATTCGACTGAAGCTTTCTTT; CDR3 protein: CASSLRGDSTEAFF
clone size: few; D gene: .; V gene: TRBV20-1; J gene: TRBJ2-7; CDR3 DNA: TGCAGTGCTAGACCCGACGGCTACGAGCAGTACTTC; CDR3 protein: CSARPDGYEQYF
clone size: .; D gene: TRBD2; V gene: TRBV4-3; J gene: TRBJ2-3; CDR3 DNA: TGCGCCAGCAGCCAAGATGCCAGCGGGAGAGGTGATACGCAGTATTTT; CDR3 protein: CASSQDASGRGDTQYF
clone size: .; D gene: .; V gene: TRBV20-1; J gene: TRBJ2-5; CDR3 DNA: TGCAGCCAACTGACGTGGGCAGAGACCCAGTACTTC; CDR3 protein: CSQLTWAETQYF
clone size: many; D gene: TRBD2; V gene: TRBV11-2; J gene: TRBJ2-1; CDR3 DNA: TGTGCCAGCAGCTTAGTCGATCTTAAACTAGCGGGTACCTACAATGAGCAGTTCTTC; CDR3 protein: CASSLVDLKLAGTYNEQFF
clone size: few; D gene: TRBD2; V gene: TRBV6-1; J gene: TRBJ2-7; CDR3 DNA: TGTGCCAGCAGTTGGGCGGCGGGAGGGCCCCCCGAGCAGTACTTC; CDR3 protein: CASSWAAGGPPEQYF
clone size: few; D gene: .; V gene: TRBV27; J gene: TRBJ1-6; CDR3 DNA: TGTGCCAGCAGTACCCGCACGTCACCCCTCCACTTT; CDR3 protein: CASSTRTSPLHF
clone size: many; D gene: .; V gene: TRBV5-4; J gene: TRBJ2-1; CDR3 DNA: TGTGCCAGCAGCTTGCTGAGGAGCTCCTACAATGAGCAGTTCTTC; CDR3 protein: CASSLLRSSYNEQFF